Detailed here is one TCR beta chain. The sample originates from a study of T cell changes during pregnancy in multiple sclerosis. V gave up 1 base and J gave up 3 bases, with 9 bases separating them. Germline CDR1 reads LNHNV; CDR2 reads YYDKDF (reference sequence). The CDR3 covers 14 residues. Produced via immunoSEQ multiplex PCR; TCRdb's table is partial and in-frame only. This sample has 60,000 to 90,000 clones, with around 89% found just once. The V gene is TRBV15, the J gene TRBJ1-1; D ambiguous. This receptor was obtained from a female donor with multiple sclerosis, enrolled in a pregnancy study. The sample here was peripheral blood, taken before pregnancy. The DNA of the CDR3 is TGTGCCACCAGCAGAGGTTACGGGGACACTGAAGCTTTCTTT. Amino acid sequence: CATSRGYGDTEAFF.